This TCR beta chain stems from a study of cytomegalovirus exposure and HLA in healthy donors. V was shortened by 1 base and J by 7 bases, with 17 bases between the two germline ends. CDR1 is GTSNPN and CDR2 is SVGIG in the germline V gene (reference sequence). The CDR3 spans 15 residues. As to this clone: What it binds is unknown.

Study results and caveats: A later analysis, which compared TCR beta chains of equal frequency, found the HLA-associated ones more clonally expanded. The authors judged a highly shared variant cluster likely a sequencing artifact.

In the PCR, 60 Vbeta and 13 Jbeta primers were used. Repertoires were generated with immunoSEQ multiplex PCR, while TCRdb's copy carries only in-frame clones and drops some. The table lists about 160,000 clones, 70% to 80% of them singletons. Sequences were obtained from PBMCs. This rearrangement joins TRBV30 to TRBJ1-5; D is unresolved. This TCR was sampled from a man under 40 in good health and CMV-seropositive. In DNA, the CDR3 is TGTGCCTGGAGTGAGTTGGGGAGACTAAGACAGCCCCAGCATTTT. Protein: CAWSELGRLRQPQHF. Full variable domain (missing parts from reference TRBV30 and TRBJ1-5): SQTIHQWPATLVQPVGSPLSLECTVEGTSNPNLYWYRQAAGRGLQLLFYSVGIGQISSEVPQNLSASRPQDRQFILSSKKLLLSDSGFYLCAWSELGRLRQPQHFGDGTRLSIL.